This T cell receptor beta chain is from a study of blood T cell repertoires in COVID-19 (dated by TCRdb to 2020 to 2021). About the investigation overall: The collaborator samples originated in the United States, Italy and Spain and spanned the acute and convalescent phases of COVID-19. The prospective study material was composed of cDNA or gDNA derived from T cells, B-cell-depleted T cells, or PBMCs. The dataset comprised deeply sampled blood TCRbeta repertoires from subjects exposed to, actively infected with, or recovered from COVID-19. A freely available public database, intended as a resource for researchers studying the immune response to SARS-CoV-2, is where the repertoires were released. The samples were drawn from two sources: the first 160 participants of the ongoing ImmuneRACE study, and 950 to 1,500 subjects contributed by 6 global collaborators. A de-identified subject ID, COVID-19 status, age in years and sex were almost always included in the sample metadata. Where HLA class I and class II types were available, the types were taken from metadata supplied by the sample provider, not from assay-based typing.

In regard to this clone: Its cognate antigen has yet to be identified. It has no much larger one-base neighbor in the sample; base qualities were not kept.

The germline V gene (reference sequence) specifies GTSNPN as CDR1 and SVGIG as CDR2. V loses 8 bases, J loses 11 bases, and the germline ends lie 21 bases apart. The CDR3 runs 12 amino acids, cysteine and phenylalanine included. Only the CDR3 DNA stays, 36 bases, in frame from base 1. Results and caveats for the whole study, not just this receptor: How much clinical and demographic metadata was included differed by source and by participant, and the metadata was provided uncurated.

TCRbeta CDR3 regions were amplified from genomic DNA by means of the immunoSEQ Assay, a bias-controlled multiplex PCR. Processing in the source paper ran as follows. The number of nucleated cells in each sample was estimated by amplification of reference gene primers within the assay. To quantify the absolute abundance of each unique TCRbeta CDR3 rearrangement, sequence reads were collapsed and filtered. For each sample, productive Simpson clonality was calculated as the square root of Simpson's diversity index over productive rearrangements. This is the immuneACCESS table as TCRdb keeps it, with only in-frame sequences that have V and J called. A part of the clones is gone; compared with another copy, unresolved V genes explain less than half, and the rest is unexplained. V, J and clone size reflect that table, while D and trimming were determined from the DNA. Here the sample has some 120,000 clones; roughly 83% occur a single time. The top ten constitute approximately 2.1% of the sample.

Whole blood was collected in K2EDTA tubes by collaborating institutions according to the institutions' own protocols. For TCRbeta analysis, collaborators shipped samples in one of three forms: frozen whole blood, isolated PBMCs, or DNA extracted from either of those sample types. Rearrangement joined TRBV30 to TRBJ1-1, with no D gene named confidently. Sequences were obtained from peripheral blood. This receptor was identified in a man between 25 and 39 years old with acute or convalescent COVID-19. The nucleotide sequence is TGTGCCAGACAATCCACTGGGGAGGAGGCTTTCTTT. This yields the protein CARQSTGEEAFF.